Below, 7 T cell receptor beta chains from the same sample are listed, as sequenced in a study of blood T cell repertoires in COVID-19. This table comes from immunoSEQ multiplex PCR, and its TCRdb copy is limited to in-frame clones, with some not included. This table has over 450,000 clones, 80% to 90% appearing once. The sequenced sample consisted of peripheral blood. The receptors were sampled from a young man with COVID-19, enrolled during active disease.

This clone appeared once. CDR3 in DNA: TGTGCCAGCAACTATGGGGGGGTGTTGAGCACTGAAGCTTTCTTT. This codes for CASNYGGVLSTEAFF. The chain uses TRBV5-4 and TRBJ1-1; D is perhaps TRBD1 (5 bases). The CDR3 runs 15 residues. Germline V gives CDR1 SGHNT, CDR2 YYREEE (reference sequence). V lost 6 bases and J lost 4, with 19 bases in between.

V and J are TRBV15 and TRBJ2-5; tentative D call: TRBD1 (7 bases). There are 15 residues in the CDR3. Deletions cut 5 bases from V and 3 bases from J, with 16 bases between. The V gene's germline CDR1 is LNHNV and CDR2 YYDKDF (reference sequence). The CDR3 protein is CATSSYSGGKETQYF. CDR3 bases: TGTGCCACCAGCTCATACTCAGGGGGGAAAGAGACCCAGTACTTC.

This clone is a singleton in its sample. The chain recombines TRBV18 with TRBJ1-1; no reliable D call. Between the trimmed V and J ends, which lost 3 bases and 0 bases, there was a span of 5 bases. Germline CDR1 is KGHSH and CDR2 is LQKENI. The CDR3 is 13 amino acids. CDR3 DNA sequence: TGTGCCAGCTCACCGGCCATGAACACTGAAGCTTTCTTT. Its translation: CASSPAMNTEAFF.

V gene TRBV2 combines with J gene TRBJ2-2; D perhaps matches TRBD1 (6 bases). V lost 5 bases, J lost 5 bases, and 12 bases lay in between. This CDR3 comprises 14 residues. Germline lookup yields CDR1 SNHLY and CDR2 FYNNEI. The CDR3 nucleotides are TGTGCCAGCAGTCAACGGGACACAACCGGGGAGCTGTTTTTT. Translated, it gives CASSQRDTTGELFF.

This chain connects TRBV11-2 to TRBJ2-7; 8 bases match TRBD2. The germline V gene has CDR1 SGHAT and CDR2 FQNNGV. This CDR3 is 17 amino acids long. J was trimmed by 0 bases and V by 2 bases; bases with no gene match: 9. The CDR3 region has the DNA TGTGCCAGCAGCTTATCGGGGGGCACTAGCGGCTCCTACGAGCAGTACTTC. Residues: CASSLSGGTSGSYEQYF.

This chain connects TRBV18 to TRBJ2-7, with 15 positions matching TRBD2. Germline values: CDR1 KGHSH, CDR2 LQKENI. Trimming cost V 6 bases and J 3 bases; bases outside gene matches: 9. The CDR3 sequence is 17 residues long. CDR3 DNA sequence: TGTGCCAGCTCGTCACCGGGACTAGCGGGGGGTGGCTACGAGCAGTACTTC. This translates into CASSSPGLAGGGYEQYF.

The CDR3 protein is CASSIRQHNQPQHF. CDR3 sequence (DNA): TGCGCCAGCAGCATTAGACAGCATAATCAGCCCCAGCATTTT. The chain has TRBV5-1 and TRBJ1-5, with a weak D call TRBD1 (5 bases). The CDR3 has 14 residues. Germline V gene data show CDR1 as SGHRS and CDR2 as YFSETQ. Trimming stripped 4 bases from V and 4 bases from J, with 12 bases between.